The 8 T cell receptor beta chains presented below share a single source sample, sequenced in a study of blood T cell repertoires in COVID-19. Only in-frame clones appear in the TCRdb table, and some are missing; sequencing was by immunoSEQ multiplex PCR. The sample holds about 270,000 clones; around 86% are singletons and the top ten take approximately 9.4%. Material: peripheral blood. These TCRs come from a man between 35 and 55 years old who had recovered from COVID-19.

This rearrangement joins TRBV9 to TRBJ2-1; tentative D call: TRBD2 (6 bases). Trimming shortened V by 1 base and J by 5 bases, and 13 bases separated the two germline ends. Looked up from germline, CDR1 is SGDLS and CDR2 is YYNGEE. The CDR3 length is 15 residues. CDR3 in DNA: TGTGCCAGCAGCGTAACCCGGGGGAGTCACAATGAGCAGTTCTTC. As protein: CASSVTRGSHNEQFF.

This clone has only one observation. J is TRBJ1-2 and V is TRBV10-2; D is unresolved. Germline CDR1 reads WSHSY; CDR2 reads SAAADI. With 8 bases removed from V and 3 bases from J, the gap between germline ends came to 10 bases. The CDR3 consists of 12 residues. CDR3 amino acids: CASSASDYGYTF. The CDR3 DNA reads as TGCGCCAGCTCCGCGTCGGACTATGGCTACACCTTC.

The chain joins TRBV6-5 to TRBJ2-7; 8 bases are shared with TRBD2. With V trimmed by 7 bases and J by 2 bases, 7 bases remained unmatched. Germline V lookup: CDR1 MNHEY, CDR2 SVGAGI. The CDR3 extends over 14 amino acids. The CDR3 sequence is CASTPAGATYEQYF. CDR3 nucleotide sequence: TGTGCCAGCACCCCAGCGGGAGCGACCTACGAGCAGTACTTC.

The chain has TRBV25-1 and TRBJ2-7; tentatively, D is TRBD2 (5 bases). The CDR3 runs 13 residues. Looked up from germline, CDR1 is MGHDK and CDR2 is SYGVNS. Trimming took 9 bases from V and 5 from J, leaving 17 bases between them. The CDR3 bases are TGTGCCAGGCGGCGGGCAGACCATCACGAGCAGTACTTC. As protein: CARRRADHHEQYF.

This chain connects TRBV5-8 to TRBJ1-4; the D gene is possibly TRBD1 (5 bases). Germline V gene sequence: CDR1 SGHTS, CDR2 YDEGEE. V was pared by 4 bases and J by 6 bases, with 13 bases between. This CDR3 comprises 14 residues. The CDR3 protein is CASSHGQGYEKLFF. The CDR3 DNA sequence: TGTGCCAGCAGCCATGGGCAGGGTTATGAAAAACTGTTTTTT.

The sample holds a few counts of this clone. The V gene is TRBV7-9, the J gene TRBJ1-3; 8 bases match TRBD1. The germline V gene has CDR1 SEHNR and CDR2 FQNEAQ (reference sequence). The CDR3 contains 14 residues. V lost 5 bases and J lost 7; bases outside the gene matches: 7. CDR3 sequence (DNA): TGTGCCAGCAGCCCCTCCGGACAGGGTAACACCATATATTTT. Protein product: CASSPSGQGNTIYF.

The chain couples TRBV5-4 to TRBJ1-1; D call uncertain. V gave up 2 bases and J gave up 4 bases, with 12 bases separating them. The CDR3 extends over 14 amino acids. Germline V gene data show CDR1 as SGHNT and CDR2 as YYREEE (reference sequence). For the CDR3, the DNA is TGTGCCAGCAGCTTCCGGACCAGCGGCACTGAAGCTTTCTTT. Translated: CASSFRTSGTEAFF. The full variable domain, its missing parts supplied by reference TRBV5-4 and TRBJ1-1, is ETGVTQSPTHLIKTRGQQVTLRCSSQSGHNTVSWYQQALGQGPQFIFQYYREEENGRGNFPPRFSGLQFPNYSSELNVNALELDDSALYLCASSFRTSGTEAFFGQGTRLTVV.

This clone was seen repeatedly, ten times or more. The chain joins TRBV7-3 to TRBJ2-1, with 13 bases fitting TRBD2. The CDR3 totals 18 residues. Germline loops: CDR1 SGHTA, CDR2 FQGTGA. The junction had 13 bases not matched to a gene; V was cut back by 5 bases and J by 6 bases. In DNA form, the CDR3 reads TGTGCCAGCAGCCCCAGGACTAGCGGGAGTACCTTAGTCAATGAGCAGTTCTTC. This encodes CASSPRTSGSTLVNEQFF.